This T cell receptor beta chain stems from a study of a mutant IDH1 vaccine in newly diagnosed glioma. Turning to the study itself: Most had both radiotherapy and temozolomide beforehand; others had only one.

V lost 4 bases to trimming and J lost 6 bases, with 18 bases between them. CDR1 is SGHDN, CDR2 FVKESK, per germline. This CDR3 is 15 amino acids long. Details on this clone: Its antigen is undetermined.

Method: immunoSEQ multiplex PCR; TCRdb's copy keeps in-frame clones and lacks some. This sample has some 38,000 clones; roughly 70% occur once, and the top ten carry about 8.9%. Time point: week 47, end of study. Doses comprised 300 ug of mutant IDH1 20-mer peptide each, plus topical imiquimod. Sequences were derived from PBMCs, sampled from a glioma patient whose treatment included an IDH1 peptide vaccine. The sequence was obtained from a man aged 35-49 years with glioma. The chain is built from TRBV14 and TRBJ1-1, with D maybe TRBD1 (6 bases). In nucleotides, the CDR3 is TGTGCCAGCAGCCTTAGCAGGGGTACGCTGGCTGAAGCTTTCTTT. This gives the protein CASSLSRGTLAEAFF. Looking up the rest from reference TRBV14 and TRBJ1-1 gives the full variable domain: EAGVTQFPSHSVIEKGQTVTLRCDPISGHDNLYWYRRVMGKEIKFLLHFVKESKQDESGMPNNRFLAERTGGTYSTLKVQPAELEDSGVYFCASSLSRGTLAEAFFGQGTRLTVV.